This T cell receptor (beta chain) was found in a study of shared clonotypes between healthy human individuals. Profiling relied on immunoSEQ multiplex PCR, and the TCRdb table lists in-frame clones only, not all of them. The repertoire has about 600,000 clones, just under 97% of them found once; the top ten carry 0.1% to 0.11%. Findings and caveats of the study: Sequencing depth was predicted to influence how clonotypes are shared among donors.

Points on this clone: The antigen remains unidentified.

CD8 cells regarded as naive lacked CD45RO, were positively chosen for CCR7, and omitted terminally differentiated effector memory CD45RA+ cells. This receptor was obtained from a woman in her thirties in good health. The sample taken for sequencing was naive CD8+ T cells sorted from blood.

The CDR3 DNA reads TGTGCCTGGAGTGTGATCAGCACAGATACGCAGTATTTT. Protein: CAWSVISTDTQYF. The chain joins TRBV30 to TRBJ2-3, with D uncertain. Germline-derived CDR1 and CDR2 are GTSNPN and SVGIG (reference sequence). Trimming cost V 0 bases and J 0 bases, with 4 bases left between them. CDR3 length: 13 residues.